This TCR beta chain stems from a study of Graves' ophthalmopathy and Graves' hyperthyroidism. The sample holds many counts of this clonotype. The junction departs from germline at one end; a sequencing error may be responsible. Scientists amplified the TCR beta CDR3 regions from RNA transcripts. HTBI primers were used in a first-round RT-PCR, which preceded a second-round multiplex PCR. TCRdb independently ran MiXCR on the multiplex PCR reads; one entry per CDR3 protein. The sample includes about 220,000 distinct CDR3 sequences, roughly 21% of them seen just once. Germline loops: CDR1 SGHTA, CDR2 FQGNSA. This CDR3 region has 13 residues.

The chain employs TRBV7-2 and TRBJ2-7, with D possibly TRBD1 on 7 matching bases. This TCR derives from a woman aged 45-59 years with Graves' ophthalmopathy. Material: peripheral blood. CDR3 sequence (DNA): TGTGCCAACAGCCGGCGGGACAGTTTCGAGCAGTACTTC. This encodes CANSRRDSFEQYF.